The T cell receptor beta chain described here comes from a study of OX40 agonist ivuxolimab in advanced cancers. Study-wide context: People in dose escalation had one of these cancers: hepatocellular carcinoma, melanoma, renal cell or head and neck cancer. General study results and limits: The CD4+ and CD8+ T cells in the blood had expanded clonally by week 6 at 0.1 to 3.0 mg/kg. Compared with CD4+, CD8+ T cells on average had more expanded clones.

The CDR3 consists of 12 residues. Germline values: CDR1 MNHNS, CDR2 SASEGT. Germline trimming cut 4 bases from V and 7 bases from J; bases unmatched to any gene: 1. Measured with immunoSEQ multiplex PCR; TCRdb has only the in-frame clones, and not every one. The profile shows over 15,000 clones, roughly four fifths of them singletons. Turning to this clone: Its specificity is not known.

Systemic immunosuppression or autoimmune disease history was grounds to exclude patients. This sequence was found in an adult with an advanced solid tumor such as melanoma, head and neck, liver or kidney cancer. J is TRBJ2-1 and V is TRBV6-1; 7 bases fit TRBD2. The sequenced sample was CD4+ or CD8+ T cells sorted from blood, obtained in a trial of the OX40 agonist ivuxolimab. Here the CDR3 reads CASSGTRNEQFF. The CDR3 DNA is TGTGCCAGCAGTGGGACTAGGAATGAGCAGTTCTTC.